This passage covers 10 T cell receptor beta chains from one sample sequenced in a study of OX40 agonist ivuxolimab in advanced cancers. Profiled with immunoSEQ multiplex PCR; TCRdb holds only in-frame clones, not every one. The data contain tens of thousands of clones, approximately 80% of them singletons. This sample comprised CD4+ or CD8+ T cells sorted from blood, obtained in a trial of the OX40 agonist ivuxolimab. The source of these receptors is an adult with an advanced solid tumor such as melanoma, head and neck, liver or kidney cancer.

CDR3 sequence reads: CASSIGLEVYEQYF. In DNA form, the CDR3 reads TGTGCCAGTAGTATAGGCCTGGAGGTTTACGAGCAGTACTTC. The V and J genes are TRBV19 and TRBJ2-7, with a tentative D call TRBD2 (5 bases). The CDR3 consists of 14 residues. V lost 1 base and J 4 bases, leaving 11 bases between the germline ends. Germline V CDR1 and CDR2: LNHDA, SQIVND (reference sequence).

The chain is built from TRBV11-2 and TRBJ1-1, with D unresolved. This CDR3 contains 14 residues. Germline values: CDR1 SGHAT, CDR2 FQNNGV. V gave up 4 bases and J gave up 5 bases, with 14 bases separating them. The CDR3 region has the DNA TGTGCCAGCAGCTCTCCCCCAGAGAGGACTGAAGCTTTCTTT. This translates into CASSSPPERTEAFF.

The V gene is TRBV9, the J gene TRBJ2-2, with 8 bases lining up with TRBD1. CDR1 and CDR2 (germline): SGDLS, YYNGEE. Losses at the gene ends were 7 bases for V and 2 bases for J; bases not matched to a gene: 4. The CDR3 is 14 residues long. CDR3 residues: CASSGQGNTGELFF. CDR3 bases: TGTGCCAGCTCTGGACAGGGTAACACCGGGGAGCTGTTTTTT.

The chain is built from TRBV18 and TRBJ2-2, with 8 bases matching TRBD1. Germline V CDR1 and CDR2: KGHSH, LQKENI. The CDR3 is 11 amino acids. The V gene end was trimmed by 6 bases and the J gene end by 11 bases; junction bases not matched to a gene: 2. CDR3: CASSGQVELFF. The CDR3 DNA sequence: TGTGCCAGCTCGGGACAGGTCGAGCTGTTTTTT.

This sequence joins TRBV19 and TRBJ1-5; a weak D match, TRBD1 (6 bases). Germline assignment: CDR1 LNHDA and CDR2 SQIVND (reference sequence). This CDR3 contains 18 residues. With 3 bases removed from V and 0 bases from J, the gap between germline ends came to 18 bases. The CDR3: CASSIHPDRHYSNQPQHF. The DNA for the CDR3 is TGTGCCAGTAGTATTCATCCGGACAGACACTATAGCAATCAGCCCCAGCATTTT.

CDR3 residues: CASSLETTADTQYF. The CDR3 region has the DNA TGCGCCAGCAGCTTGGAGACGACCGCCGATACGCAGTATTTT. The chain links TRBV5-1 to TRBJ2-3; D not certain. Germline V gives CDR1 SGHRS, CDR2 YFSETQ. Trimming cost V 0 bases and J 6 bases, with 11 bases left between them. This CDR3 contains 14 residues.

The chain recombines TRBV5-1 with TRBJ1-1; unclear D gene. The V gene's germline CDR1 is SGHRS and CDR2 YFSETQ. This CDR3 comprises 13 residues. The ends were cut back, 0 bases at V and 7 bases at J, with 10 bases in the middle. CDR3 residues: CASSLGQYLEAFF. The CDR3, as DNA: TGCGCCAGCAGCTTGGGGCAGTATCTTGAAGCTTTCTTT.

The chain links TRBV11-3 to TRBJ2-2, with TRBD2 as a possible D gene (5 bases). Germline CDR1 and CDR2: SGHNT and YENEEA. V was pared by 3 bases and J by 1 base, with 6 bases between. The CDR3 extends over 14 amino acids. CDR3 DNA: TGTGCCAGCAGCTTCCGGGGGAACACCGGGGAGCTGTTTTTT. Translation: CASSFRGNTGELFF.

The rearrangement uses TRBV5-3 and TRBJ2-3; maybe TRBD2 (7 bases). TRBV5-3 is classed as an ORF, of uncertain function. The length of the CDR3 is 16 residues. V lost 1 base and J 4 bases, leaving 16 bases between the germline ends. The CDR3 nucleotides are TGTGCCAGAAGCTTGCCGCAGGGGCGGGGGCCAGATACGCAGTATTTT. It specifies CARSLPQGRGPDTQYF.

The chain has TRBV11-2 and TRBJ1-3; unclear D gene. The length of the CDR3 is 12 residues. Germline V CDR1 and CDR2: SGHAT, FQNNGV. Deletions cut 5 bases from V and 4 bases from J, with 6 bases between. CDR3 amino acids: CASSRSGNTIYF. CDR3 coding DNA: TGTGCCAGCAGCCGTTCGGGAAACACCATATATTTT.